These T cell receptor beta chains were read from a single sample in a study of shared clonotypes between healthy human individuals. The repertoire was sequenced with immunoSEQ multiplex PCR; TCRdb's copy has only in-frame clones and lacks some. The data hold around 510,000 clones, with around 77% observed a single time. Source material: PBMCs. These receptors originate from a woman aged 40-49 years in good health. Some clones in this sample may be carry-over from other donors' samples. The CDR3 runs from the conserved cysteine through the conserved F or W. The D gene is left open where the match is weak. Clone size is shown for a subset of rows, as once, few, many or a class of expanded clone.

D gene: NA
J gene: TRBJ2-5
clone size: few
CDR3 length: 12
V gene: TRBV15
CDR3 protein: CATSRDWETQYF
CDR3 DNA: TGTGCCACCAGCAGAGATTGGGAGACCCAGTACTTC

D gene: TRBD1
J gene: TRBJ2-2
clone size: NA
CDR3 length: 13
V gene: TRBV27
CDR3 protein: CANSGQGIGELFF
CDR3 DNA: TGTGCCAACAGTGGACAGGGTATTGGGGAGCTGTTTTTT

D gene: NA
J gene: TRBJ1-1
clone size: NA
CDR3 length: 13
V gene: TRBV6-5
CDR3 protein: CASSYSRGTEAFF
CDR3 DNA: TGTGCCAGCAGTTACTCGAGAGGGACTGAAGCTTTCTTT

D gene: TRBD2
J gene: TRBJ2-2
clone size: NA
CDR3 length: 15
V gene: TRBV5-1
CDR3 protein: CASRASGSNTGELFF
CDR3 DNA: TGCGCCAGCAGGGCTAGCGGGAGTAACACCGGGGAGCTGTTTTTT

D gene: TRBD1
J gene: TRBJ1-1
clone size: NA
CDR3 length: 14
V gene: TRBV29-1
CDR3 protein: CSVQGALGIIEAFF
CDR3 DNA: TGCAGCGTACAGGGGGCGCTCGGTATCATTGAAGCTTTCTTT

D gene: TRBD1
J gene: TRBJ1-1
clone size: NA
CDR3 length: 12
V gene: TRBV29-1
CDR3 protein: CSATKTGAGAFF
CDR3 DNA: TGCAGCGCCACAAAGACAGGGGCAGGGGCTTTCTTT

D gene: NA
J gene: TRBJ2-2
clone size: NA
CDR3 length: 15
V gene: TRBV10-3
CDR3 protein: CAIMAGASGTGELFF
CDR3 DNA: TGTGCCATCATGGCAGGGGCCTCGGGGACCGGGGAGCTGTTTTTT

D gene: NA
J gene: TRBJ2-4
clone size: NA
CDR3 length: 19
V gene: TRBV4-2
CDR3 protein: CASSQDWGARFDAKNIQYF
CDR3 DNA: TGTGCCAGCAGCCAAGATTGGGGGGCTAGGTTCGACGCCAAAAACATTCAGTACTTC

D gene: NA
J gene: TRBJ1-1
clone size: many
CDR3 length: 13
V gene: TRBV6-5
CDR3 protein: CASRPTLSAEAFF
CDR3 DNA: TGTGCCAGCAGGCCTACTCTTTCCGCTGAAGCTTTCTTT

D gene: TRBD1
J gene: TRBJ2-1
clone size: NA
CDR3 length: 16
V gene: TRBV5-1
CDR3 protein: CASSFLSGQESNEQFF
CDR3 DNA: TGCGCCAGCAGCTTCCTTTCGGGACAGGAGTCCAATGAGCAGTTCTTC

D gene: TRBD2
J gene: TRBJ2-3
clone size: NA
CDR3 length: 15
V gene: TRBV28
CDR3 protein: CASRTGTSGSYTQYF
CDR3 DNA: TGTGCCAGCAGAACCGGGACTAGCGGGAGTTATACGCAGTATTTT

D gene: TRBD1
J gene: TRBJ1-2
clone size: NA
CDR3 length: 13
V gene: TRBV30
CDR3 protein: CAWSTSYRGGYTF
CDR3 DNA: TGTGCCTGGAGTACCTCCTACAGGGGCGGCTACACCTTC

D gene: NA
J gene: TRBJ2-7
clone size: NA
CDR3 length: 15
V gene: TRBV19
CDR3 protein: CASSSPRLGAEEQYF
CDR3 DNA: TGTGCCAGTAGTTCCCCGAGGTTGGGGGCGGAAGAGCAGTACTTC

D gene: NA
J gene: TRBJ2-3
clone size: NA
CDR3 length: 12
V gene: TRBV4-1
CDR3 protein: CASSHVTDTQYF
CDR3 DNA: TGCGCCAGCAGCCATGTCACAGATACGCAGTATTTT

D gene: NA
J gene: TRBJ2-7
clone size: NA
CDR3 length: 21
V gene: TRBV2
CDR3 protein: CASSEKGAWGRTPLPTYEQYF
CDR3 DNA: TGTGCCAGCAGTGAAAAAGGCGCGTGGGGACGGACTCCACTCCCAACTTACGAGCAGTACTTC

D gene: NA
J gene: TRBJ2-2
clone size: NA
CDR3 length: 15
V gene: TRBV7-9
CDR3 protein: CASSPDSPGPGELFF
CDR3 DNA: TGTGCCAGCAGCCCCGATTCTCCGGGGCCCGGGGAGCTGTTTTTT

D gene: NA
J gene: TRBJ1-1
clone size: NA
CDR3 length: 14
V gene: TRBV2
CDR3 protein: CASRGDRGMTEAFF
CDR3 DNA: TGTGCCAGCAGGGGGGACCGGGGAATGACTGAAGCTTTCTTT

D gene: TRBD1
J gene: TRBJ2-5
clone size: NA
CDR3 length: 15
V gene: TRBV2
CDR3 protein: CASSRRTGGQETQYF
CDR3 DNA: TGTGCCAGCAGCAGGAGGACAGGAGGCCAAGAGACCCAGTACTTC

D gene: NA
J gene: TRBJ1-4
clone size: NA
CDR3 length: 13
V gene: TRBV28
CDR3 protein: CASSPPGGEKLFF
CDR3 DNA: TGTGCCAGCAGTCCCCCCGGGGGGGAAAAACTGTTTTTT

D gene: TRBD2
J gene: TRBJ2-1
clone size: NA
CDR3 length: 18
V gene: TRBV28
CDR3 protein: CASSLRASGRAGGTEQFF
CDR3 DNA: TGTGCCAGCAGTTTAAGGGCTAGCGGGAGGGCCGGGGGCACTGAGCAGTTCTTC

D gene: NA
J gene: TRBJ2-3
clone size: NA
CDR3 length: 13
V gene: TRBV5-4
CDR3 protein: CASSRTWTDTQYF
CDR3 DNA: TGTGCCAGCAGCCGGACCTGGACAGATACGCAGTATTTT

D gene: NA
J gene: TRBJ2-1
clone size: NA
CDR3 length: 11
V gene: TRBV30
CDR3 protein: CAWSPDNEQFF
CDR3 DNA: TGTGCCTGGAGTCCCGACAATGAGCAGTTCTTC

D gene: TRBD2
J gene: TRBJ2-7
clone size: NA
CDR3 length: 18
V gene: TRBV7-2
CDR3 protein: CASSFTRHSGKYSYEQYF
CDR3 DNA: TGTGCCAGCAGCTTCACCCGTCATAGCGGGAAATACTCCTACGAGCAGTACTTC

D gene: TRBD1
J gene: TRBJ1-1
clone size: once
CDR3 length: 13
V gene: TRBV7-3
CDR3 protein: CASSPQGAAEAFF
CDR3 DNA: TGTGCCAGCAGCCCCCAGGGGGCAGCTGAAGCTTTCTTT

D gene: TRBD1
J gene: TRBJ1-1
clone size: NA
CDR3 length: 14
V gene: TRBV19
CDR3 protein: CASIGPNRGTEAFF
CDR3 DNA: TGTGCCAGTATTGGGCCTAACAGGGGCACTGAAGCTTTCTTT

D gene: TRBD2
J gene: TRBJ2-2
clone size: NA
CDR3 length: 15
V gene: TRBV7-7
CDR3 protein: CASSGLAGGPGELFF
CDR3 DNA: TGTGCTAGCAGCGGTCTAGCGGGAGGGCCCGGGGAGCTGTTTTTT

D gene: NA
J gene: TRBJ1-3
clone size: NA
CDR3 length: 12
V gene: TRBV30
CDR3 protein: CAWSVGENTIYF
CDR3 DNA: TGTGCCTGGAGCGTGGGGGAAAACACCATATATTTT

D gene: NA
J gene: TRBJ2-3
clone size: NA
CDR3 length: 13
V gene: TRBV30
CDR3 protein: CAWTRDSTDTQYF
CDR3 DNA: TGTGCCTGGACCCGGGACAGCACAGATACGCAGTATTTT

D gene: NA
J gene: TRBJ1-3
clone size: NA
CDR3 length: 13
V gene: TRBV4-3
CDR3 protein: CASSQEGGNTIYF
CDR3 DNA: TGCGCCAGCAGCCAAGAGGGGGGAAACACCATATATTTT

D gene: NA
J gene: TRBJ2-4
clone size: NA
CDR3 length: 14
V gene: TRBV11-2
CDR3 protein: CASSSRAGDSVQYF
CDR3 DNA: TGTGCCAGCAGCTCAAGGGCCGGTGACTCGGTTCAGTACTTC

D gene: TRBD1
J gene: TRBJ1-2
clone size: NA
CDR3 length: 14
V gene: TRBV4-1
CDR3 protein: CASSRPGQVAGYTF
CDR3 DNA: TGCGCCAGCAGCCGACCGGGACAGGTCGCCGGCTACACCTTC

D gene: NA
J gene: TRBJ2-3
clone size: once
CDR3 length: 15
V gene: TRBV5-4
CDR3 protein: CASSHIRGQGDTQYF
CDR3 DNA: TGTGCCAGCAGCCACATTCGGGGGCAGGGAGATACGCAGTATTTT

D gene: TRBD2
J gene: TRBJ2-5
clone size: NA
CDR3 length: 13
V gene: TRBV18
CDR3 protein: CASSPSGQETQYF
CDR3 DNA: TGTGCCAGCTCCCCTAGCGGACAAGAGACCCAGTACTTC

D gene: NA
J gene: TRBJ2-2
clone size: once
CDR3 length: 12
V gene: TRBV23-1
CDR3 protein: CATPICTGELFF
CDR3 DNA: TGCGCCACTCCAATATGCACCGGGGAGCTGTTTTTT

D gene: NA
J gene: TRBJ2-7
clone size: once
CDR3 length: 13
V gene: TRBV15
CDR3 protein: CATSPDTAYEQYF
CDR3 DNA: TGTGCCACCAGCCCGGACACCGCCTACGAGCAGTACTTC

D gene: NA
J gene: TRBJ2-7
clone size: NA
CDR3 length: 17
V gene: TRBV4-2
CDR3 protein: CASSQGLTAIGAYEQYF
CDR3 DNA: TGTGCCAGCAGCCAAGGACTAACGGCGATAGGTGCCTACGAGCAGTACTTC

D gene: NA
J gene: TRBJ2-4
clone size: NA
CDR3 length: 18
V gene: TRBV7-5
CDR3 protein: CVRSLLVWTSEDKNIQYF
CDR3 DNA: TGTGTCAGAAGCTTACTGGTCTGGACTAGCGAGGACAAAAACATTCAGTACTTC

D gene: NA
J gene: TRBJ2-3
clone size: NA
CDR3 length: 15
V gene: TRBV7-3
CDR3 protein: CASSLRGAPTDTQYF
CDR3 DNA: TGTGCCAGCAGCTTACGGGGGGCGCCCACAGATACGCAGTATTTT

D gene: NA
J gene: TRBJ1-4
clone size: NA
CDR3 length: 15
V gene: TRBV5-1
CDR3 protein: CASSLGGQNHEKLFF
CDR3 DNA: TGCGCCAGCAGCTTGGGGGGACAAAACCATGAAAAACTGTTTTTT

D gene: TRBD2
J gene: TRBJ2-7
clone size: NA
CDR3 length: 14
V gene: TRBV7-2
CDR3 protein: CASSPTSEAYEQYF
CDR3 DNA: TGTGCCAGCAGCCCAACTAGCGAGGCTTACGAGCAGTACTTC

D gene: NA
J gene: TRBJ2-7
clone size: NA
CDR3 length: 14
V gene: TRBV7-2
CDR3 protein: CASSIRDGSYEQYF
CDR3 DNA: TGTGCCAGCAGCATCCGGGACGGGAGCTACGAGCAGTACTTC

D gene: NA
J gene: TRBJ2-7
clone size: NA
CDR3 length: 14
V gene: TRBV5-1
CDR3 protein: CASSSISGPTEQYF
CDR3 DNA: TGCGCCAGCAGCTCCATCTCGGGGCCCACGGAGCAGTACTTC

D gene: NA
J gene: TRBJ1-4
clone size: NA
CDR3 length: 15
V gene: TRBV11-2
CDR3 protein: CASSLGGHVNEKLFF
CDR3 DNA: TGTGCCAGCAGCCTAGGGGGACACGTTAATGAAAAACTGTTTTTT

D gene: TRBD1
J gene: TRBJ1-3
clone size: NA
CDR3 length: 14
V gene: TRBV30
CDR3 protein: CAWTLRGQGDTIYF
CDR3 DNA: TGTGCCTGGACCCTTAGGGGACAGGGGGACACCATATATTTT

D gene: NA
J gene: TRBJ1-2
clone size: NA
CDR3 length: 16
V gene: TRBV5-1
CDR3 protein: CASSLDSQVRYYGYTF
CDR3 DNA: TGCGCCAGCAGCTTGGACTCGCAGGTTCGGTACTATGGCTACACCTTC

D gene: TRBD1
J gene: TRBJ1-2
clone size: NA
CDR3 length: 14
V gene: TRBV18
CDR3 protein: CASSQGQGSDGYTF
CDR3 DNA: TGTGCCAGCTCACAGGGACAGGGGTCTGATGGCTACACCTTC

D gene: NA
J gene: TRBJ2-7
clone size: NA
CDR3 length: 15
V gene: TRBV5-1
CDR3 protein: CASSTLADTGYEQYF
CDR3 DNA: TGCGCCAGCAGCACCTTAGCGGATACGGGCTACGAGCAGTACTTC

D gene: NA
J gene: TRBJ1-1
clone size: NA
CDR3 length: 16
V gene: TRBV19
CDR3 protein: CASSIVTVPMNTEAFF
CDR3 DNA: TGTGCCAGTAGTATAGTGACGGTACCTATGAACACTGAAGCTTTCTTT

D gene: NA
J gene: TRBJ1-1
clone size: many
CDR3 length: 16
V gene: TRBV6-5
CDR3 protein: CASSYSGGYANTEAFF
CDR3 DNA: TGTGCCAGCAGTTACTCTGGTGGGTATGCGAACACTGAAGCTTTCTTT

D gene: NA
J gene: TRBJ1-1
clone size: NA
CDR3 length: 11
V gene: TRBV29-1
CDR3 protein: CSVGGGTEAFF
CDR3 DNA: TGCAGCGTTGGAGGCGGCACTGAAGCTTTCTTT

D gene: NA
J gene: TRBJ2-7
clone size: NA
CDR3 length: 11
V gene: TRBV25-1
CDR3 protein: CASGAGYEQYF
CDR3 DNA: TGTGCCAGCGGGGCGGGGTACGAGCAGTACTTC

D gene: TRBD1
J gene: TRBJ1-2
clone size: NA
CDR3 length: 16
V gene: TRBV5-5
CDR3 protein: CASSSEGTGVDYGYTF
CDR3 DNA: TGTGCCAGCAGCTCGGAAGGGACAGGGGTCGACTATGGCTACACCTTC

D gene: NA
J gene: TRBJ2-3
clone size: NA
CDR3 length: 15
V gene: TRBV18
CDR3 protein: CASSPKTSYTDTQYF
CDR3 DNA: TGTGCCAGCTCACCAAAGACTAGTTACACAGATACGCAGTATTTT

D gene: TRBD2
J gene: TRBJ2-1
clone size: NA
CDR3 length: 17
V gene: TRBV4-1
CDR3 protein: CASSQRLGTSGINEQFF
CDR3 DNA: TGCGCCAGCAGCCAGCGTTTGGGGACTAGCGGGATAAATGAGCAGTTCTTC

D gene: TRBD1
J gene: TRBJ2-7
clone size: few
CDR3 length: 17
V gene: TRBV5-1
CDR3 protein: CASSLQNGRGFPYEQYF
CDR3 DNA: TGCGCCAGCAGCTTGCAGAACGGCAGGGGGTTCCCTTACGAGCAGTACTTC

D gene: NA
J gene: TRBJ1-1
clone size: NA
CDR3 length: 13
V gene: TRBV29-1
CDR3 protein: CSVEGYAGTEAFF
CDR3 DNA: TGCAGCGTTGAAGGCTATGCGGGCACTGAAGCTTTCTTT

D gene: NA
J gene: TRBJ2-7
clone size: NA
CDR3 length: 17
V gene: TRBV28
CDR3 protein: CASSLFGWDQKSYEQYF
CDR3 DNA: TGTGCCAGCAGTTTATTTGGCTGGGACCAAAAATCCTACGAGCAGTACTTC

D gene: TRBD2
J gene: TRBJ2-7
clone size: NA
CDR3 length: 15
V gene: TRBV6-5
CDR3 protein: CASSPSGTSAYEQYF
CDR3 DNA: TGTGCCAGCAGTCCCTCCGGGACTAGCGCCTACGAGCAGTACTTC

D gene: TRBD1
J gene: TRBJ1-2
clone size: NA
CDR3 length: 13
V gene: TRBV5-4
CDR3 protein: CASSRDSHYGYTF
CDR3 DNA: TGTGCCAGCAGCCGGGACAGCCACTATGGCTACACCTTC